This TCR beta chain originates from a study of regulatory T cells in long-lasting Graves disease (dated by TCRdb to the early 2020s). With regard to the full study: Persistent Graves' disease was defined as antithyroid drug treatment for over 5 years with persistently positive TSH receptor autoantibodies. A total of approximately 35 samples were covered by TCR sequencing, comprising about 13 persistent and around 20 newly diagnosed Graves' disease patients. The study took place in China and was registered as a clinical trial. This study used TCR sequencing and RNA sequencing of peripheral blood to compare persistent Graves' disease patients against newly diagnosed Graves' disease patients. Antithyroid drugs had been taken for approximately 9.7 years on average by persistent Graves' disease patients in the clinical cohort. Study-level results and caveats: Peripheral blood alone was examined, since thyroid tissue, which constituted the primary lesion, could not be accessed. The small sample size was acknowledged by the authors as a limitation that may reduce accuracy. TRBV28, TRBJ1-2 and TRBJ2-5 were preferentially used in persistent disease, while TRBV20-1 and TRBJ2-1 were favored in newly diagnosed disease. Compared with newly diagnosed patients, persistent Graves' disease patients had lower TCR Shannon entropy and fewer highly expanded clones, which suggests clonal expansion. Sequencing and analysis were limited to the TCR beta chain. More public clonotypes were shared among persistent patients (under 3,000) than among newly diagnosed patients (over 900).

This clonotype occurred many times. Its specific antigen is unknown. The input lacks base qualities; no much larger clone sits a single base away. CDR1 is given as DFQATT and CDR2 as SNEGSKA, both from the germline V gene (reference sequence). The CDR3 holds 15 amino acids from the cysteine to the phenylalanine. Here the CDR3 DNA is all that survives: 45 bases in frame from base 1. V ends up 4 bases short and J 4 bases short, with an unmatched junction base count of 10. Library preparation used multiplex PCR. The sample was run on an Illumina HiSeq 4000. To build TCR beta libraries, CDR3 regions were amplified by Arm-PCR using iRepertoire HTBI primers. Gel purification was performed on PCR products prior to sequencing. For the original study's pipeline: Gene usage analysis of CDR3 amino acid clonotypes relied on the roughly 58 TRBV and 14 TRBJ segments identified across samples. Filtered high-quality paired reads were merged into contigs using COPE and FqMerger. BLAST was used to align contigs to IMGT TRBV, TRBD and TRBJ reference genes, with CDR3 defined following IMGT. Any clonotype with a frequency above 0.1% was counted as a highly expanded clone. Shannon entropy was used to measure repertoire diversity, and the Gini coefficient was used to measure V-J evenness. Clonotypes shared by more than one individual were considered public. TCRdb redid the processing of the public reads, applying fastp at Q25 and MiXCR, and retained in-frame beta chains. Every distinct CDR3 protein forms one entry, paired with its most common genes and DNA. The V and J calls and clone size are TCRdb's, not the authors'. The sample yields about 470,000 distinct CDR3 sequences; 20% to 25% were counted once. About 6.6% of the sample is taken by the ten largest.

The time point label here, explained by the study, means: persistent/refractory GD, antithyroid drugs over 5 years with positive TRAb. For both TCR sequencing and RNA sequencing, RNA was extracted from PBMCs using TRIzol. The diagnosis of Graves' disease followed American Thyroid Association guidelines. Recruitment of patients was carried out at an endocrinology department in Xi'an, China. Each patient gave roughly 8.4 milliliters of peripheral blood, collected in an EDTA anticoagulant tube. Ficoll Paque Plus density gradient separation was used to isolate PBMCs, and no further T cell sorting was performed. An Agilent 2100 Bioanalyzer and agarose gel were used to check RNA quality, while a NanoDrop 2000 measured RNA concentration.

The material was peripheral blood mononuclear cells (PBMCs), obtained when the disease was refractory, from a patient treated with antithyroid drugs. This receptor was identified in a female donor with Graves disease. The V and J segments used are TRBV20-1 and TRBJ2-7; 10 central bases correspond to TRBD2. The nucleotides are TGCAGTGCTATATCCGTGGCTAGCGGGAGATACGAGCAGTACTTC. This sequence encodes CSAISVASGRYEQYF.